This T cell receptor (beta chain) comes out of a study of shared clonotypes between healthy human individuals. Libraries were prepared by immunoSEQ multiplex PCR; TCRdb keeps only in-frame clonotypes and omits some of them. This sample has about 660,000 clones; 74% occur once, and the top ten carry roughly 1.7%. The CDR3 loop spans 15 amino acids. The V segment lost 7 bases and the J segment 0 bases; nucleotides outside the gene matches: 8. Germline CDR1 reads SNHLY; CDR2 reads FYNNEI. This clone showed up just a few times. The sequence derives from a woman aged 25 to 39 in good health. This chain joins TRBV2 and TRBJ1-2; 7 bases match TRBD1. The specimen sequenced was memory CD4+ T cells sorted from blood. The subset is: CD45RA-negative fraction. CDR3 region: CASTHSRGPNYGYTF. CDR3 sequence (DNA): TGTGCCAGCACTCATTCGAGGGGGCCTAACTATGGCTACACCTTC.